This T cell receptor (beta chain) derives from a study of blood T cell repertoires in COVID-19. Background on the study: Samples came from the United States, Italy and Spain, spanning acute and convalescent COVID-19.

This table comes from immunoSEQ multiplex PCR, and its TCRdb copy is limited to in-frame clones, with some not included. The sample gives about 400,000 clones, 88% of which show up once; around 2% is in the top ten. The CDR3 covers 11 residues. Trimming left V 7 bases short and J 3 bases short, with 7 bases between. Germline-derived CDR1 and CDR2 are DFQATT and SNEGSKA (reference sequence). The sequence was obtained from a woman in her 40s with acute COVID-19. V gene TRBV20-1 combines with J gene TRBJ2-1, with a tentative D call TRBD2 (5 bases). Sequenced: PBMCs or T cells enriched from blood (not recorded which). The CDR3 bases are TGCAGTGTTACTAGCTACAATGAGCAGTTCTTC. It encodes CSVTSYNEQFF.